The 23 T cell receptor beta chains below come from one sample, sequenced in a study of T cell responses to AZD1222 COVID-19 vaccine. The table came from immunoSEQ multiplex PCR; TCRdb's copy has only in-frame clones and leaves some out. In the table there are 85,000 to 100,000 clones, around 86% of which are singletons. Sequenced here: peripheral blood, sampled on day 0 of AZD1222 vaccination. Receptors were obtained from an adult in good health.

This rearrangement joins TRBV24-1 to TRBJ2-7; 8 bases map to TRBD2. Germline CDR1 and CDR2: KGHDR and SFDVKD. J was trimmed by 2 bases and V by 9 bases; bases with no gene match: 5. The CDR3 consists of 13 residues. CDR3 region: CATAGGGAYEQYF. The CDR3 coding sequence is TGTGCCACCGCGGGGGGAGGTGCCTACGAGCAGTACTTC.

The chain is built from TRBV3-1 (or the pseudogene TRBV3-2) and TRBJ1-1, with a possible D match to TRBD1 (6 bases). The germline V gene encodes CDR1 LGHDT and CDR2 YNNKEL (reference sequence). Trimming took off 4 bases at V and 7 bases at J, with 13 bases between the two ends. The CDR3 spans 13 residues. The CDR3, as DNA: TGTGCCAGCAGCCCTCGGACAGCATTTGAAGCTTTCTTT. It translates to CASSPRTAFEAFF.

This clone was counted only a few times. CDR3 region: CASSQAQGPELFF. In DNA form, the CDR3 reads TGTGCCAGCAGCCAAGCTCAGGGGCCGGAGCTGTTTTTT. The chain employs TRBV3-1 (or the pseudogene TRBV3-2) and TRBJ2-2, with a tentative D call TRBD1 (6 bases). Deletions cut 1 base from V and 10 bases from J, with 10 bases between. The length of the CDR3 is 13 residues. Germline CDR1 is LGHDT and CDR2 is YNNKEL (reference sequence).

The CDR3 DNA reads TGTGCCAGCAGTTACTCGAAATATAGCAATCAGCCCCAGCATTTT. Its protein product is CASSYSKYSNQPQHF. The chain carries TRBV6-5 and TRBJ1-5; no clear D. V lost 0 bases and J lost 0, with 6 bases in between. Germline CDR1 MNHEY, CDR2 SVGAGI. The CDR3 runs 15 residues.

The chain employs TRBV19 and TRBJ1-5; D gene ambiguous. Germline CDR1 LNHDA, CDR2 SQIVND (reference sequence). The V gene lost 5 bases and the J gene lost 4 bases, with 9 bases spanning the gap. This CDR3 region has 13 residues. The CDR3 is CASSGVGNQPQHF. DNA for the CDR3: TGTGCCAGTAGTGGGGTCGGAAATCAGCCCCAGCATTTT.

CDR3 region: CASSPGRLSYEQYF. The CDR3 region has the DNA TGTGCCAGCTCACCAGGCCGCCTCTCCTACGAGCAGTACTTC. The rearrangement uses TRBV18 and TRBJ2-7, with D unresolved. Between the trimmed V and J ends, which lost 2 bases and 0 bases, there was a span of 8 bases. This CDR3 is built from 14 residues. Germline CDR1 KGHSH, CDR2 LQKENI.

The chain combines TRBV6-5 with TRBJ2-2; D remains ambiguous. The germline V gene encodes CDR1 MNHEY and CDR2 SVGAGI. Deletions cut 11 bases from V and 3 bases from J, with 13 bases between. The CDR3 is 13 amino acids. CDR3 protein: CARQASDTGELFF. The CDR3 DNA is TGTGCCCGGCAGGCTTCCGACACCGGGGAGCTGTTTTTT.

The chain has TRBV5-4 and TRBJ2-1; D is possibly TRBD2 (6 bases). V dropped 0 bases and J dropped 4 bases, with 8 bases sitting between them. The germline gives CDR1 SGHNT, CDR2 YYREEE (reference sequence). The CDR3 runs to 14 residues. The CDR3 spells CASSLGRGYNEQFF. CDR3 bases: TGTGCCAGCAGCTTGGGGCGGGGATACAATGAGCAGTTCTTC.

This chain links TRBV5-4 with TRBJ1-5; maybe TRBD1 (5 bases). The CDR3 sequence is 14 residues long. In germline, CDR1 is SGHNT, CDR2 YYREEE (reference sequence). V lost 4 bases to trimming and J lost 3 bases, with 11 bases between them. CDR3 coding DNA: TGTGCCAGCAGCCTCGGGACGGACAATCAGCCCCAGCATTTT. Translation: CASSLGTDNQPQHF. Drawing the rest from reference TRBV5-4 and TRBJ1-5, the complete variable domain is ETGVTQSPTHLIKTRGQQVTLRCSSQSGHNTVSWYQQALGQGPQFIFQYYREEENGRGNFPPRFSGLQFPNYSSELNVNALELDDSALYLCASSLGTDNQPQHFGDGTRLSIL.

The chain carries TRBV9 and TRBJ2-2; D unresolved. The CDR3 length is 13 residues. Trimming pared 3 bases from V and 7 bases from J, leaving 10 bases between. Per the germline V gene, CDR1 is SGDLS and CDR2 is YYNGEE. The CDR3 here is CASSDPQGGELFF. The DNA for the CDR3 is TGTGCCAGCAGCGACCCCCAAGGCGGGGAGCTGTTTTTT.

This clone is a singleton in its sample. This chain connects TRBV7-2 to TRBJ1-5, with D maybe TRBD1 (6 bases). V lost 4 bases, J lost 4 bases, and 11 bases lay in between. The CDR3 runs to 14 residues. Germline assignment: CDR1 SGHTA and CDR2 FQGNSA. This CDR3 is CASSSRGGNQPQHF. Here the CDR3 DNA reads TGTGCCAGCAGCTCCAGGGGTGGAAATCAGCCCCAGCATTTT.

The chain has TRBV4-1 and TRBJ2-7; D is uncertain. The V and J ends lost 1 base and 5 bases respectively, with 3 bases between them. The germline gives CDR1 MGHRA, CDR2 YSYEKL. The CDR3 length is 11 residues. CDR3 nucleotide sequence: TGCGCCAGCAGCCAAGGAAACGAGCAGTACTTC. Translated, it gives CASSQGNEQYF.

The chain carries TRBV7-2 and TRBJ2-3; D unclear. The CDR3 spans 14 residues. CDR1 SGHTA and CDR2 FQGNSA come from the germline V gene. V lost 5 bases and J 0 bases, leaving 9 bases between the germline ends. The CDR3 nucleotides are TGTGCCAGCAGCCCACAGAAGAGCACAGATACGCAGTATTTT. Its protein is CASSPQKSTDTQYF. Combining the CDR3 with reference TRBV7-2 and TRBJ2-3 gives the whole variable domain GAGVSQSPSNKVTEKGKDVELRCDPISGHTALYWYRQSLGQGLEFLIYFQGNSAPDKSGLPSDRFSAERTGGSVSTLTIQRTQQEDSAVYLCASSPQKSTDTQYFGPGTRLTVL.

The chain recombines TRBV11-3 with TRBJ1-1; no firm D call. The CDR3 runs 12 residues. Germline V gives CDR1 SGHNT, CDR2 YENEEA. V was trimmed by 0 bases and J by 6 bases, leaving 5 bases between them. This CDR3 reads CASSLDKAEAFF. In nucleotides, the CDR3 is TGTGCCAGCAGCTTAGATAAGGCTGAAGCTTTCTTT.

The table lists this clone with a few counts. This chain joins TRBV2 and TRBJ2-1, with 8 bases matching TRBD2. Germline V gene data show CDR1 as SNHLY and CDR2 as FYNNEI. J was trimmed by 0 bases and V by 4 bases; bases with no gene match: 8. The CDR3 is 17 residues long. The CDR3 loop is CASSVVSGASSYNEQFF. Here the CDR3 DNA reads TGTGCCAGCAGTGTGGTTAGCGGGGCTAGCTCCTACAATGAGCAGTTCTTC. The complete variable domain, with remaining parts taken from reference TRBV2 and TRBJ2-1, reads EPEVTQTPSHQVTQMGQEVILRCVPISNHLYFYWYRQILGQKVEFLVSFYNNEISEKSEIFDDQFSVERPDGSNFTLKIRSTKLEDSAMYFCASSVVSGASSYNEQFFGPGTRLTVL.

This sequence joins TRBV7-9 and TRBJ2-1; TRBD1 matches 9 bases. The CDR3 is made up of 13 amino acids. The J segment lost 6 bases and the V segment lost 7 bases, leaving 4 bases of the junction unmatched. Germline V gene sequence: CDR1 SEHNR, CDR2 FQNEAQ (reference sequence). CDR3 sequence reads: CASIGTGTNEQFF. Written as DNA, the CDR3 is TGTGCCAGCATCGGGACAGGGACCAATGAGCAGTTCTTC.

This rearrangement joins TRBV3-1 (or the pseudogene TRBV3-2) to TRBJ2-2, with D unresolved. Germline CDR1 and CDR2: LGHDT and YNNKEL (reference sequence). V was clipped by 3 bases and J by 8 bases, with 10 bases between them. The CDR3 contains 13 residues. This CDR3 reads CASSHALGGELFF. The CDR3, as DNA: TGTGCCAGCAGCCATGCTTTGGGGGGGGAGCTGTTTTTT.

The V and J genes are TRBV5-6 and TRBJ2-7; D unclear. The CDR3 consists of 14 residues. CDR1 is SGHDT, CDR2 YYEEEE, per germline. Trimming stripped 0 bases from V and 1 base from J, with 8 bases between. DNA for the CDR3: TGTGCCAGCAGCTTGGCGCAGAAATCCTACGAGCAGTACTTC. This sequence encodes CASSLAQKSYEQYF. Looking up the rest from reference TRBV5-6 and TRBJ2-7 gives the full variable domain: DAGVTQSPTHLIKTRGQQVTLRCSPKSGHDTVSWYQQALGQGPQFIFQYYEEEERQRGNFPDRFSGHQFPNYSSELNVNALLLGDSALYLCASSLAQKSYEQYFGPGTRLTVT.

J is TRBJ1-5 and V is TRBV6-5, with TRBD1 identical over 8 bases. J lost 4 bases, V lost 7 bases, and 9 bases had no gene match. Germline CDR1 and CDR2: MNHEY and SVGAGI. This CDR3 contains 15 residues. As DNA, the CDR3 is TGTGCCAGCAACATCGGGACAGGAGAAAATCAGCCCCAGCATTTT. Protein product: CASNIGTGENQPQHF.

The J gene is TRBJ1-5, the V gene TRBV7-9; D unresolved. The CDR3 is 15 residues long. The germline V gene has CDR1 SEHNR and CDR2 FQNEAQ (reference sequence). V was trimmed by 4 bases and J by 3 bases, leaving 13 bases between them. CDR3 sequence reads: CASSSPPGSNQPQHF. The CDR3 DNA sequence: TGTGCCAGCAGCTCCCCCCCTGGGTCCAATCAGCCCCAGCATTTT.

The chain recombines TRBV7-8 with TRBJ2-5; D unclear. V lost 5 bases and J lost 1, with 8 bases in between. This CDR3 region has 13 residues. Germline CDR1 reads SGHVS; CDR2 reads FQNEAQ. The CDR3 DNA follows: TGTGCCAGCAGCCCCGCTCCCCAAGAGACCCAGTACTTC. Amino acid sequence: CASSPAPQETQYF.

The chain couples TRBV2 to TRBJ2-5; unclear D gene. The CDR3 length is 12 residues. Germline V gene data show CDR1 as SNHLY and CDR2 as FYNNEI. V lost 0 bases to trimming and J lost 9 bases, with 8 bases between them. The CDR3 coding sequence is TGTGCCAGCAGTGAAGCGCGGATCCCCCAGTACTTC. It codes for CASSEARIPQYF.

This clone has a single count. The V gene is TRBV27, the J gene TRBJ1-5; TRBD1 aligns across 7 bases. The germline CDR1 and CDR2 sequences are MNHEY and SMNVEV (reference sequence). The CDR3 consists of 13 residues. J was trimmed by 5 bases and V by 6 bases; bases with no gene match: 4. The chain's CDR3 is CASSPQGDQPQHF. CDR3 in DNA: TGTGCCAGCAGCCCCCAGGGGGATCAGCCCCAGCATTTT.